The TCR beta chain under discussion was sequenced for a study of blood T cell repertoires in COVID-19. Study in general: Sites in the United States, Italy and Spain provided acute and convalescent COVID-19 samples.

Method: immunoSEQ multiplex PCR; TCRdb's copy keeps in-frame clones and lacks some. The table lists over 90,000 clones, roughly 80% of them singletons. CDR3 size: 14 residues. Deletions cut 2 bases from V and 3 bases from J, with 10 bases between. Germline CDR1 reads SGHTA; CDR2 reads FQGTGA. The sequenced sample was peripheral blood. This receptor was taken from an elderly man with active or convalescent COVID-19. The chain links TRBV7-3 to TRBJ1-2, with a weak D call TRBD1 (5 bases). CDR3 sequence: CASSLDGGDYGYTF. In DNA form, the CDR3 reads TGTGCCAGCAGCTTAGATGGGGGGGACTATGGCTACACCTTC.